This TCR beta chain was documented in a study of patients with pleural tuberculosis (dated by TCRdb to the mid-2010s). Data came from an Illumina Genome Analyzer IIx. Using fastp at Q25 and MiXCR, TCRdb reprocessed the public reads and kept productive beta chains. Every distinct CDR3 protein forms one entry, paired with its most common genes and DNA. Counted in this sample were 29,000 or so distinct CDR3 sequences; more than 15% of them appeared once. Jointly, the top ten make up 3% to 4% of the sample. Note on this clonotype: Its binding antigen is unknown. This may arise from a read error, as a much more abundant clone is one base away.

The CDR3, cysteine through phenylalanine, is 11 amino acids long. The read is trimmed to its CDR3 DNA, 33 bases read in frame from base 1. CDR1 SNHLY and CDR2 FYNNEI were looked up in the germline V gene. Here the chain combines TRBV2 and TRBJ2-7, with no reliable assignment of the D segment. The clonotype comes from a human donor with pleural tuberculosis. Sequencing was carried out using peripheral blood. CDR3 protein: CASRGYYERYF. In nucleotides, the sequence is TGTGCCAGCAGGGGGTACTACGAGCGGTACTTC.